This TCR beta chain was recovered during a study of blood T cells in healthy people across ages. Next came a second PCR, run for about 6 to 11 cycles, which used a sample-barcoded 5' primer along with a J-beta primer mix. TCRdb passed the 5' RACE reads through MiXCR, listing each CDR3 protein once. The table records hundreds of thousands of distinct CDR3 sequences, roughly 25% of them present only once. In germline, CDR1 is MGHRA, CDR2 YSYEKL. CDR3 length: 17 amino acids. The data were also submitted as part of a second study, on T cells of mothers and their children.

The sequencing sample was made of blood. This sequence was found in a boy between 10 and 17 years old in good health. The rearrangement links TRBV4-1 to TRBJ2-5; TRBD2 is a possible D gene (6 bases). The better agreement between TRBJ2-7 and the DNA end casts doubt on the J call. This CDR3 is CASSQVQLGGSSYEQYF. CDR3 nucleotide sequence: TGCGCCAGCAGCCAAGTCCAGCTAGGAGGGAGCTCCTACGAGCAGTACTTC.